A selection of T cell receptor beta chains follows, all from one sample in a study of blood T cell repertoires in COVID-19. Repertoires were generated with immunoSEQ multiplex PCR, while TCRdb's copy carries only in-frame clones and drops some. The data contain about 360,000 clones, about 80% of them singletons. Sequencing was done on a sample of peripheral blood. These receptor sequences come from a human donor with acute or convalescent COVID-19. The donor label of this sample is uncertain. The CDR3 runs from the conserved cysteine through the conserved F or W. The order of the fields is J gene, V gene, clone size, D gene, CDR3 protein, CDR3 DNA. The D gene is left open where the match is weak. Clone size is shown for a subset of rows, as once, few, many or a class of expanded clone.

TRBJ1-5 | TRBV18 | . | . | CASSPSTPGRNQPQHF | TGTGCCAGCTCACCATCAACGCCGGGTCGCAATCAGCCCCAGCATTTT
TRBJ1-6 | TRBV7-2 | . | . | CASSLAKIQDGALHF | TGTGCCAGCAGCTTAGCGAAGATACAGGATGGGGCCCTCCACTTT
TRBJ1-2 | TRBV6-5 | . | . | CASMSTSGGYTF | TGTGCCAGCATGTCGACATCGGGGGGCTACACCTTC
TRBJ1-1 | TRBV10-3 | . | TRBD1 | CAIRTGPNTEAFF | TGTGCCATCCGGACAGGACCTAACACTGAAGCTTTCTTT
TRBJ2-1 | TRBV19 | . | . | CASSIVQDLARYNEQFF | TGTGCCAGTAGTATCGTCCAGGACCTAGCGCGATACAATGAGCAGTTCTTC
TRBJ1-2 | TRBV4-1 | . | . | CASSPDSVLGQAYGYTF | TGCGCCAGCAGCCCTGATTCGGTTCTGGGGCAAGCCTATGGCTACACCTTC
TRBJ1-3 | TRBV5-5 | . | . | CASSSRYSGWDSGNTIYF | TGTGCCAGCAGCTCTCGGTACTCAGGGTGGGACTCTGGAAACACCATATATTTT
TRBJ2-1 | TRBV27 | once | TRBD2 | CASSMTAGGLNEQFF | TGTGCCAGCAGCATGACGGCGGGAGGTCTCAATGAGCAGTTCTTC
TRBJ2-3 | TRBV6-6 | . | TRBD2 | CASSPMTSGGVDTQYF | TGTGCCAGCAGTCCGATGACTAGCGGGGGGGTAGATACGCAGTATTTT
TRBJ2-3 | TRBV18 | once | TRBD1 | CASSPPGQGRDTQYF | TGTGCCAGCTCACCACCGGGACAGGGACGGGATACGCAGTATTTT
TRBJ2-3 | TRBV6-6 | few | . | CASRFTSGTDTQYF | TGTGCCAGCCGATTCACGTCGGGCACAGATACGCAGTATTTT
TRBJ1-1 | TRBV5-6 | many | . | CASSFVGRTEAFF | TGTGCCAGCAGCTTTGTAGGGAGGACTGAAGCTTTCTTT
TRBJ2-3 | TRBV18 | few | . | CASSPPRAAYTDTQYF | TGTGCCAGCTCACCACCGAGGGCAGCTTACACAGATACGCAGTATTTT
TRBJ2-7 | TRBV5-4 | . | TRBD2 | CASSRRGGGTPYEQYF | TGTGCCAGCAGCCGGCGTGGGGGGGGGACCCCCTACGAGCAGTACTTC
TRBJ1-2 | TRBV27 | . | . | CASSFGPGGQDGYTF | TGTGCCAGCAGTTTCGGTCCGGGGGGCCAAGATGGCTACACCTTC
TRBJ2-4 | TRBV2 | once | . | CACGWQLAKNIQYF | TGTGCCTGCGGCTGGCAACTAGCCAAAAACATTCAGTACTTC
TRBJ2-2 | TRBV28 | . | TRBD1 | CASSGRDSFTGELFF | TGTGCCAGCAGTGGCCGGGACAGTTTTACCGGGGAGCTGTTTTTT
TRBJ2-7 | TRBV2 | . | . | CASSFQGTIDEQYF | TGTGCCAGCAGTTTTCAGGGTACTATCGACGAGCAGTACTTC
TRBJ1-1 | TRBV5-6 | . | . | CASSSDRQNTEAFF | TGTGCCAGCAGTTCAGACAGGCAGAACACTGAAGCTTTCTTT
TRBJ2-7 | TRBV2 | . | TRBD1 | CASSEVGQGLSEQYF | TGTGCCAGCAGTGAAGTGGGACAGGGCCTTTCCGAGCAGTACTTC
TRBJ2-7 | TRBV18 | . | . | CASSTGQLFWEQYF | TGTGCCAGCTCCACAGGGCAGCTGTTTTGGGAGCAGTACTTC
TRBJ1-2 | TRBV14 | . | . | CASSQVRDNYGYTF | TGTGCCAGCAGCCAAGTCAGGGATAACTATGGCTACACCTTC
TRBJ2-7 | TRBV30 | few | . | CAWSVTGDFEQYF | TGTGCCTGGAGTGTAACAGGGGACTTCGAGCAGTACTTC
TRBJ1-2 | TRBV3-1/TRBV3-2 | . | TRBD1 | CASSQQGASHGYTF | TGTGCCAGCAGCCAACAGGGGGCTTCGCATGGCTACACCTTC
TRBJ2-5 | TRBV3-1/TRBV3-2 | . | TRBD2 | CASSTTSGPSGTQYF | TGTGCCAGCAGCACTACTAGCGGCCCATCGGGGACCCAGTACTTC
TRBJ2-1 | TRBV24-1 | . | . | CATRGGSYNEQFF | TGTGCCACCCGCGGAGGGTCGTACAATGAGCAGTTCTTC
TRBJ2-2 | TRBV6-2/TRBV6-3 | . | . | CASSPRLPNTGELFF | TGTGCCAGCAGTCCGAGACTCCCAAACACCGGGGAGCTGTTTTTT
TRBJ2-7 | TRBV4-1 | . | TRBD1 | CASSQKPGQGVYEQYF | TGCGCCAGCAGCCAAAAGCCGGGACAGGGGGTCTACGAGCAGTACTTC
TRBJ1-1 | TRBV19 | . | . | CASSIERGGTEAFF | TGTGCCAGTAGTATAGAGCGGGGTGGCACTGAAGCTTTCTTT
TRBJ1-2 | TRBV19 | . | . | CASSITTAYGYTF | TGTGCCAGTAGTATTACCACAGCATATGGCTACACCTTC
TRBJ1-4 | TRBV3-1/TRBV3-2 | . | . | CASSQGYSVTEKKLFF | TGTGCCAGCAGCCAGGGCTACTCAGTGACAGAAAAAAAACTGTTTTTT
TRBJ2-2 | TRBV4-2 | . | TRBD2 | CASRARKREDGELFF | TGTGCCAGCAGGGCGAGGAAGCGGGAGGACGGGGAGCTGTTTTTT
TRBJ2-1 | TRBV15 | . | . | CATSVYRDNRGEQFF | TGTGCCACCAGCGTCTACCGGGACAACCGGGGCGAGCAGTTCTTC
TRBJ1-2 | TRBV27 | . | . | CASRRDRKANYGYTF | TGTGCCAGCAGGAGAGACAGGAAAGCTAACTATGGCTACACCTTC
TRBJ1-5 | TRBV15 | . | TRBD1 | CATSRETGVSPWPQHF | TGTGCCACCAGCAGAGAGACAGGGGTGTCCCCTTGGCCCCAGCATTTT
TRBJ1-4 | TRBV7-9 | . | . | CASSLAQGSEKLFF | TGTGCCAGCAGCTTAGCCCAGGGGTCTGAAAAACTGTTTTTT
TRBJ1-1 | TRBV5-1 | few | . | CASSLGSTEAFF | TGCGCCAGCAGCTTGGGTTCTACTGAAGCTTTCTTT
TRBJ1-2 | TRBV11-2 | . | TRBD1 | CASSLGVQGTF | TGTGCCAGCAGCTTAGGGGTACAGGGGACCTTC
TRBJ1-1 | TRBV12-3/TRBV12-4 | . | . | CASSLHRRGEAFF | TGTGCCAGCAGTCTTCATCGGCGGGGTGAAGCTTTCTTT
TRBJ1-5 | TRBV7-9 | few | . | CASSAGEDQPQHF | TGTGCCAGCAGCGCCGGAGAGGATCAGCCCCAGCATTTT
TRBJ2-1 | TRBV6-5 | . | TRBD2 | CASMKLAGVGFF | TGTGCCAGCATGAAATTAGCGGGAGTGGGGTTCTTC
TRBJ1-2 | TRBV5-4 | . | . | CASSSGDSPNDGYTF | TGTGCCAGCAGCTCGGGGGACTCCCCTAATGATGGCTACACCTTC
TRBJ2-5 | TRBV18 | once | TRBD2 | CASSPGAGGTETQYF | TGTGCCAGCTCACCAGGCGCGGGAGGCACGGAGACCCAGTACTTC
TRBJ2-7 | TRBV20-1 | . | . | CSASNRAF | TGCAGTGCTAGCAACAGGGCTTTC
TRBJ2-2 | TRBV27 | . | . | CASSSERNGELFF | TGTGCCAGCTCCTCCGAGCGTAACGGGGAGCTGTTTTTT
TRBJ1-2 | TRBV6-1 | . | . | CASSESITVLDYGYTF | TGTGCCAGCAGTGAAAGCATCACAGTCCTTGACTATGGCTACACCTTC
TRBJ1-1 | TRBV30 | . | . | CAWSPRRGMNTEAFF | TGTGCCTGGAGTCCCCGGCGGGGCATGAACACTGAAGCTTTCTTT
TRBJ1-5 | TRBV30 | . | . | CAWRETAAGNQPQHF | TGTGCCTGGAGAGAGACAGCTGCTGGCAATCAGCCCCAGCATTTT
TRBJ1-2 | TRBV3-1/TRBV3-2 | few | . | CASSHGGPANYGYTF | TGTGCCAGCAGCCATGGGGGCCCCGCTAACTATGGCTACACCTTC
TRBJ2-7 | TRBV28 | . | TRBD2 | CASSPGLAEEQYF | TGTGCCAGCAGTCCGGGACTAGCGGAGGAGCAGTACTTC
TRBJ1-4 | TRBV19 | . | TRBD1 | CASTPTGGEKLFF | TGTGCCAGTACCCCGACAGGGGGGGAAAAACTGTTTTTT